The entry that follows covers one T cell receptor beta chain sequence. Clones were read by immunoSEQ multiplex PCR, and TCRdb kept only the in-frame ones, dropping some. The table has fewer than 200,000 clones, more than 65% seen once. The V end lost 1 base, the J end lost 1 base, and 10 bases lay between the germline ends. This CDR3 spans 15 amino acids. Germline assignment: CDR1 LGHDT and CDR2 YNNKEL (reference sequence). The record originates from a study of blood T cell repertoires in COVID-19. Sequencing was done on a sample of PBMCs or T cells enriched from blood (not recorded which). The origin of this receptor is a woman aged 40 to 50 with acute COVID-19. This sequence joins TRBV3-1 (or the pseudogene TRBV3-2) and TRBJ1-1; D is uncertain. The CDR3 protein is CASSQARSQNTEAFF. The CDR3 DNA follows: TGTGCCAGCAGCCAAGCGAGGTCACAGAACACTGAAGCTTTCTTT.